This T cell receptor beta chain appears in the sequencing data of a study of T cell repertoires in cytomegalovirus infection (dated by TCRdb to the late 2010s). A note on the overall study: Alongside well-studied HLA-B-restricted epitopes, the peptide stimulations were aimed at recently identified HLA-C-restricted CMV epitopes, whose presentation resists viral immunomodulation. The HLA type of each donor mattered for the analysis, because public TCR beta signatures pointed to carriage of CMV infection along with the matching HLA type.

The label giving this sample's treatment or condition can be read as: in vitro stimulation with specific CMV peptide epitopes to enrich CMV-specific T cells. Sequencing took place on an Illumina HiSeq 1500. TCRdb passed the public sequencing reads through fastp at Q25 and MiXCR, retaining productive beta sequences. For every CDR3 protein sequence, its rows merge into one entry that carries the most common genes and DNA. This sample has roughly 90,000 distinct CDR3 sequences in its table, and roughly a quarter of those were observed once. 50% of the sample comes from the top ten. A note on this clonotype: Its antigen specificity is not known. Base-call qualities are not available, and no considerably larger clone is one nucleotide away.

The V end gives up 4 bases and the J end 0 bases, leaving 5 bases in the junction not matched to a gene. CDR3 length: 16 amino acids, cysteine to phenylalanine. Of the read, only the CDR3 DNA is kept; its 48 bases are in frame from base 1. The germline V gene (reference sequence) supplies CDR1 SGHKS and CDR2 YYEKEE. The paper's findings and limits, for the study overall: In both this cohort and an independent cohort of a few hundred donors, the cumulative frequency of public TCR beta family members distinguished carriers of CMV infection plus the relevant HLA type. The ex vivo response was dominated by HLA-C-restricted CMV-specific TCR beta clonotypes, which also provided the single most frequent clonotype in two of eight donors.

The sample in question was CD8+ T cells from cultured PBMCs, obtained from culture after CMV antigen stimulation. The chain couples TRBV5-5 to TRBJ2-2; a stretch of 8 junction bases matches TRBD2. The sequence derives from a human donor in good health (CMV status not recorded). Some clones in this sample may be carry-over from other donors' samples. CDR3 region: CASSALAGSNTGELFF. The base sequence is TGTGCCAGCAGCGCCTTAGCGGGATCGAACACCGGGGAGCTGTTTTTT.